The 3 T cell receptor beta chains reported below all come from one sample, sequenced in a study of chemoradiotherapy in HPV16-positive cancers. Clones were read by immunoSEQ multiplex PCR, and TCRdb kept only the in-frame ones, dropping some. The sample consists of under 7,500 clones, over 60% of them appearing once. This sample was taken from a patient who underwent chemoradiotherapy. The receptors were sampled from a human donor with HPV-associated anogenital cancer.

The CDR3 protein is CASSYTGGAMGEQFF. In DNA, the CDR3 is TGTGCCAGCAGCTACACAGGGGGCGCGATGGGCGAGCAGTTCTTC. J is TRBJ2-1 and V is TRBV7-2; 9 nucleotides line up with TRBD1. The CDR3 is 15 amino acids. Germline V gene sequence: CDR1 SGHTA, CDR2 FQGNSA. With V trimmed by 4 bases and J by 10 bases, 11 bases remained unmatched.

This sequence joins TRBV7-2 and TRBJ1-1; 8 positions match TRBD1. This CDR3 contains 16 residues. After removal of 6 bases from V and 0 bases from J, the junction contained 9 bases not matched to a gene. Germline V gene data show CDR1 as SGHTA and CDR2 as FQGNSA. The CDR3 here is CASSFTGGSMNTEAFF. CDR3 DNA: TGTGCCAGCAGTTTTACAGGGGGATCTATGAACACTGAAGCTTTCTTT. Variable domain in full (rest from reference TRBV7-2 and TRBJ1-1): GAGVSQSPSNKVTEKGKDVELRCDPISGHTALYWYRQSLGQGLEFLIYFQGNSAPDKSGLPSDRFSAERTGGSVSTLTIQRTQQEDSAVYLCASSFTGGSMNTEAFFGQGTRLTVV.

The V call is TRBV11-1, the J call TRBJ2-7, with unresolved D. The CDR3 has 13 residues. V lost 0 bases to trimming and J lost 7 bases, with 10 bases between them. Germline V gene lookup returns CDR1 SGHAT and CDR2 FQDESV (reference sequence). Written as DNA, the CDR3 is TGTGCCAGCAGCTTAGCAGGGCATTTGGAGCAGTACTTC. This sequence encodes CASSLAGHLEQYF.